This T cell receptor beta chain was recovered during a study of siplizumab effects on memory and regulatory T cells. CDR3 length equals 14 residues. Germline V gene sequence: CDR1 SGHRS, CDR2 YFSETQ. Trimming shortened V by 6 bases and J by 8 bases, and 20 bases separated the two germline ends. Study results and caveats: Alloreactive sequences that could be traced to unstimulated CD4+ memory cells showed a significant reduction under siplizumab. Apparently more diverse than memory cells, naive T cells also seemed major alloresponse contributors. Few alloreactive clones mapped to unstimulated subsets.

About this clone: No antigen is known for it.

Here immunoSEQ multiplex PCR was the method, and the copy in TCRdb shows in-frame clones only, minus some. Of about 56,000 clones in the sample, around 98% were seen once. The clonotype comes from a human donor in good health. The genes are TRBV5-1 and TRBJ1-2; D perhaps matches TRBD1 (5 bases). Sequenced material: naive CD8+ T cells sorted from blood. As DNA, the CDR3 is TGCGCCAGCACCGACAGCGGGACGGCGTACGGCTACACCTTC. Protein sequence: CASTDSGTAYGYTF.